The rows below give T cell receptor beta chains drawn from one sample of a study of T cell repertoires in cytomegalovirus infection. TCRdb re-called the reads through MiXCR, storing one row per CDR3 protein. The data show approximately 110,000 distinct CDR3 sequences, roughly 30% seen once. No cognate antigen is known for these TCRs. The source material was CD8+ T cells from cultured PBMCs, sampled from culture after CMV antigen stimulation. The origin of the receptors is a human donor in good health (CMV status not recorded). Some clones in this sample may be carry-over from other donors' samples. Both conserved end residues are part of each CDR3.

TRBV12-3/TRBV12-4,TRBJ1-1,CASSFLAPEGFF
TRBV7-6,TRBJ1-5,CASSLADSPNQPQHF
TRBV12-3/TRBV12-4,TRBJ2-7,CASSPSPGEQYF
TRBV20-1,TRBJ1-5,CSATSPGITNQPQHF
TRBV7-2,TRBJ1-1,CASSLVETIATEAFF
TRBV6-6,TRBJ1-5,CASSGDPLAWPQHF
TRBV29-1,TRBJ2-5,CSVDMSGGAWETQYF
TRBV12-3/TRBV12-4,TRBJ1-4,CASSPLFGTNEKLFF
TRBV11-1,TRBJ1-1,CASSLGTGRYEAFF
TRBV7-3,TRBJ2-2,CASSPQGQGAPDTGELFF
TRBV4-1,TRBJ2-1,CASSQEGSYNEQFF
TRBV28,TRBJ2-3,CASWLAGGPPDTQYF
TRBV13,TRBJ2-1,CASSLTREKANEQFF
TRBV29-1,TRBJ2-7,CSVASASYEQYF
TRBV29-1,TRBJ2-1,CSVGQAGSYNEQFF
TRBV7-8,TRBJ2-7,CASSPEVYEQYF
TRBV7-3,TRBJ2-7,CASSETGGAGYEQYF
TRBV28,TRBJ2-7,CASSSWGQGLEQYF
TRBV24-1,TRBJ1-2,CATSDTQRDLGYTF
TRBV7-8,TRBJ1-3,CASSGRTGDRYTIYF
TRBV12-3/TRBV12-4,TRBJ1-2,CASSLGYVAREDYGYTF
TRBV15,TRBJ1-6,CATSRIKSGNSPLHF
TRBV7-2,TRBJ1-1,CASSSYIRNTEAFF